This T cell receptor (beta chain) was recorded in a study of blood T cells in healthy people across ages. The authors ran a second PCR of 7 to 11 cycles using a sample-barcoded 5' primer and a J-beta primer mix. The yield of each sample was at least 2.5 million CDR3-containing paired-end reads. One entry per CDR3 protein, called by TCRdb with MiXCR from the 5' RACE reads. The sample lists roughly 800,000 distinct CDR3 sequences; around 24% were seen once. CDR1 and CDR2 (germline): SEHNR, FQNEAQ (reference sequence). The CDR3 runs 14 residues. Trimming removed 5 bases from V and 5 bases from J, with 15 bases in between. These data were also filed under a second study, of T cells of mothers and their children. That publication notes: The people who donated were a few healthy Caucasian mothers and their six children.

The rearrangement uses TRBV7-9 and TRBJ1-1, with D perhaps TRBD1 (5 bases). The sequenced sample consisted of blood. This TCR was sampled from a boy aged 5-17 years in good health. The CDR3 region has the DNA TGTGCCAGCAGCCCCCGTGGGGGGAGAACTGAAGCTTTCTTT. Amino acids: CASSPRGGRTEAFF.